This T cell receptor (beta chain) was sequenced for a study of graft-versus-host responses after intestinal transplantation. On the study more broadly: Each patient got anti-thymocyte globulin induction, then tacrolimus and steroids for about 3 years. Study-wide findings and caveats: Peak levels of circulating GvH clones tracked with early post-transplant HvG declines.

The table lists this clone with a few counts. What it recognizes is unknown. This CDR3 region has 15 residues. Deletions cut 0 bases from V and 0 bases from J, with 8 bases between. Germline V lookup: CDR1 MGHRA, CDR2 YSYEKL. The assay was immunoSEQ multiplex PCR, and TCRdb's table has in-frame clones only and misses some. Of 70,000 to 80,000 clones in the sample, about 90% were seen once. This sample comprised unstimulated CD8+ T cells sorted from spleen or lymph node cells, obtained before intestinal transplant. The TCR comes from a human donor who received an intestinal transplant. The V call is TRBV4-1, the J call TRBJ1-2; D is ambiguous. The chain's CDR3 is CASSQEGSPNYGYTF. The CDR3 region has the DNA TGCGCCAGCAGCCAAGAGGGCTCCCCTAACTATGGCTACACCTTC.